The text below deals with one TCR beta chain. This clonotype was detected many times. It has no known antigen specificity. Base qualities are not recorded, but no much larger clone differs from it by a single base. Library construction relied on 5' RACE. The run used a NextSeq 500. Unique molecular identifiers were attached to individual cDNA molecules in the TCR library protocol so that sequencing error and PCR bias could be corrected. Both TCR alpha and beta chains were sequenced, and tight co-correlation was observed between alpha and beta sequence abundances in each sample. As for how the authors treated the data: Decombinator V4 was used to annotate the V gene, J gene and CDR3 of the TCR sequences. TCRs were defined as expanded if a significant change between any two time points was detected under a Poisson model with p below 0.0001. TCR abundances were normalised to the total number of TCRs sequenced in each sample and reported as counts per million. TRAV1-2 paired with TRAJ12, TRAJ20 or TRAJ33 defined MAIT TCRs, while TRAV10 paired with TRAJ18 defined iNKT TCRs. A search of VDJdb, accessed on 1 November 2021, was run for TCRs annotated to CMV, EBV and SARS-CoV-2, with TCRs annotated for multiple antigens excluded. Starting from the raw public reads, TCRdb applied fastp trimming at Q25, assembled clones with MiXCR and retained in-frame beta chains. Rows are combined by CDR3 protein, so each entry shows the most common genes and DNA. For this entry, the V and J calls and clone size follow TCRdb and not the study's own pipeline. Within this sample are about 64,000 distinct CDR3 sequences, with approximately 14% of them counted one time only. About 4.2% of the sample comes from the top ten.

The record originates from a study of early T cells in non-severe SARS-CoV-2 infection (dated by TCRdb to the early 2020s). For context, the study as a whole: Because TCR sequencing was done on bulk RNA from unsorted whole blood, the alpha and beta chains could not be paired. Beyond this particular receptor, the publication reports: VDJdb matching was skewed toward anti-spike CD8 responses and likely underestimated virus-specific expansions by missing private and CD4 specificities.

From its cysteine to its phenylalanine, the CDR3 spans 14 amino acids. The CDR3 DNA has 42 bases and is translated from base 1. Relative to germline, V is missing 2 bases and J is missing 6 bases, with 3 bases of the junction outside any gene match. The germline V gene (reference sequence) gives CDR1 as MNHEY and CDR2 as SMNVEV. The study was a case-control design nested within a healthcare worker cohort in London, UK, with weekly nasopharyngeal swab PCR tests and blood sampling. Healthcare workers were recruited during the week of the UK lockdown, between 23 and 31 March 2020, and followed weekly for up to roughly 15 weeks.

Sequences were obtained from whole blood. This TCR derives from an adult who was a healthcare worker with PCR-confirmed SARS-CoV-2 infection or an uninfected control (not recorded which). This receptor chain uses TRBV27 and TRBJ1-5; the central 8 bases match TRBD1. In nucleotides, the sequence is TGTGCCAGCAGTTTAGCAGGGGGCGGTCAGCCCCAGCATTTT. Protein translation: CASSLAGGGQPQHF.